Listed below are T cell receptor beta chains from one sample, sequenced in a study of T cells in Graves' hyperthyroidism and ophthalmopathy. TCRdb used MiXCR to reprocess the multiplex PCR reads, holding one entry per CDR3 protein. This repertoire shows around 500,000 distinct CDR3 sequences, under 15% found once; its top ten account for around 17%. What was sequenced was blood. The origin of the receptors is a woman younger than 30 with Graves' hyperthyroidism. CDR3s include the opening cysteine and the closing phenylalanine or tryptophan. A D gene is named only where the DNA matches it firmly. The size field is filled for only some rows; it gives once, few, many or a size class.

TRBJ2-3 many TRBV20-1 NA CSARSQHLAVDGDTQYF TGCAGTGCTAGATCCCAACATTTAGCGGTCGATGGGGATACGCAGTATTTT
TRBJ2-5 NA TRBV19 TRBD1 CASSIRGGGGKETQYF TGTGCCAGTAGTATTCGAGGGGGCGGTGGAAAAGAGACCCAGTACTTC
TRBJ1-2 many TRBV12-3/TRBV12-4 TRBD1 CASSRDRVDGYTF TGTGCCAGCAGCCGGGACAGGGTGGATGGCTACACCTTC
TRBJ2-2 few TRBV7-3 NA CASRKTDPGELFF TGTGCCAGCAGAAAAACGGACCCCGGGGAGCTGTTTTTT
TRBJ2-2 many TRBV20-1 NA CSARDSQSTGELFF TGCAGTGCTAGAGATAGCCAGTCCACCGGGGAGCTGTTTTTT
TRBJ1-2 many TRBV30 NA CAWSKGMINYGYTF TGTGCCTGGAGTAAGGGGATGATAAACTATGGCTACACCTTC
TRBJ2-1 many TRBV11-2 NA CASSLDLVGDEQFF TGTGCCAGCAGCTTAGACTTGGTAGGGGATGAGCAGTTCTTC
TRBJ2-7 few TRBV6-2/TRBV6-3 NA CASSYSSTTYEQYF TGTGCCAGCAGTTACTCGAGTACAACCTACGAGCAGTACTTC
TRBJ1-2 few TRBV3-1 TRBD1 CASSSRQGAIRSGYTF TGTGCCAGCAGCTCGAGACAGGGGGCAATTCGGTCTGGCTACACCTTC
TRBJ2-7 few TRBV19 TRBD2 CASSIGTSGRLGAEQYF TGTGCCAGTAGTATCGGGACTAGCGGGAGGCTAGGAGCTGAGCAGTACTTC
TRBJ2-1 many TRBV4-1 NA CASSQAGRYYNEQFF TGCGCCAGCAGCCAAGCGGGACGCTACTACAATGAGCAGTTCTTC
TRBJ2-1 many TRBV12-3/TRBV12-4 NA CASSQMEGNEQFF TGTGCCAGCAGCCAAATGGAGGGCAATGAGCAGTTCTTC
TRBJ2-7 many TRBV27 NA CASRLRVVSSYEQYF TGTGCCAGCAGACTCAGGGTGGTGAGCTCCTACGAGCAGTACTTC
TRBJ2-1 many TRBV20-1 TRBD2 CSARDAEREGPLNEQFF TGCAGTGCTAGAGATGCGGAGCGGGAGGGCCCTCTCAATGAGCAGTTCTTC
TRBJ1-5 many TRBV20-1 NA CSARETHSAQHF TGCAGTGCTAGAGAAACGCACTCCGCCCAGCATTTT
TRBJ2-1 many TRBV2 TRBD2 CAAYASGVSYNEQFF TGTGCCGCTTATGCTAGCGGAGTCTCCTACAATGAGCAGTTCTTC
TRBJ1-5 few TRBV15 NA CATSSPEGDQPQHF TGTGCCACCAGCAGCCCCGAAGGGGATCAGCCCCAGCATTTT
TRBJ1-4 NA TRBV3-1 NA CASSQGTVEKLFF TGTGCCAGCAGCCAAGGGACAGTCGAAAAACTGTTTTTT
TRBJ1-4 many TRBV5-1 TRBD1 CASSQGVPTNEKLFF TGCGCCAGCAGCCAGGGGGTTCCAACTAATGAAAAACTGTTTTTT
TRBJ2-1 many TRBV5-6 TRBD2 CASSSPSSGSIDEQFF TGTGCCAGCAGCTCTCCCTCTAGCGGGAGCATTGATGAGCAGTTCTTC
TRBJ2-2 many TRBV29-1 NA CSVGGNTGELFF TGCAGCGTTGGGGGGAACACCGGGGAGCTGTTTTTT
TRBJ2-7 NA TRBV20-1 TRBD2 CSARNSLSGSFYEQYF TGCAGTGCTAGAAATTCCCTGAGCGGGAGTTTCTACGAGCAGTACTTC
TRBJ2-3 many TRBV7-8 NA CASSLESGSTDTQYF TGTGCCAGCAGCTTAGAGAGTGGTAGCACAGATACGCAGTATTTT
TRBJ2-2 NA TRBV19 TRBD1 CASSSSGTGSGELFF TGTGCCAGTAGCTCCTCCGGGACAGGATCCGGGGAGCTGTTTTTT
TRBJ2-1 many TRBV24-1 TRBD2 CATSDPPTASGRYNEQFF TGTGCCACCAGTGATCCCCCAACTGCTAGCGGGAGGTACAATGAGCAGTTCTTC
TRBJ1-5 few TRBV24-1 NA CATQRDNQPQHF TGTGCCACCCAGAGAGACAATCAGCCCCAGCATTTT
TRBJ1-1 many TRBV30 NA CAWTMIVMNTEAFF TGTGCCTGGACCATGATTGTCATGAACACTGAAGCTTTCTTT
TRBJ1-5 NA TRBV6-5 NA CASSLIWGAGQPQHF TGTGCCAGCAGTTTGATATGGGGGGCGGGACAGCCCCAGCATTTT
TRBJ1-1 many TRBV10-3 NA CAIAQGNTEAFF TGTGCCATCGCCCAGGGGAACACTGAAGCTTTCTTT
TRBJ2-3 many TRBV20-1 TRBD2 CSARSPSGSTDTQYF TGCAGTGCTAGATCGCCTAGCGGGAGCACAGATACGCAGTATTTT
TRBJ2-2 NA TRBV6-1 NA CASSAQVDTGELFF TGTGCCAGCAGTGCACAGGTGGACACCGGGGAGCTGTTTTTT
TRBJ1-1 many TRBV6-6 NA CASSYLQRRAEAFF TGTGCCAGCAGTTACCTTCAAAGGAGGGCTGAAGCTTTCTTT
TRBJ1-2 many TRBV6-1 NA CASSPDGGYGYTF TGTGCCAGCAGCCCAGACGGCGGCTATGGCTACACCTTC
TRBJ1-3 NA TRBV11-3 NA CASSLGSQSGNTIYF TGTGCCAGCAGCTTAGGGTCCCAATCTGGAAACACCATATATTTT
TRBJ1-1 many TRBV15 TRBD1 CATSRSDRAEAFF TGTGCCACCAGCAGAAGTGACAGGGCTGAAGCTTTCTTT
TRBJ2-1 many TRBV3-1 TRBD2 CASSHRTGGRYEQFF TGTGCCAGCAGCCACCGGACCGGGGGGAGGTATGAGCAGTTCTTC
TRBJ2-7 NA TRBV19 NA CASSKMSGSYEQYF TGTGCCAGTAGTAAGATGAGCGGCTCCTACGAGCAGTACTTC
TRBJ1-3 many TRBV12-3/TRBV12-4 NA CASSQTGSTGNTIYF TGTGCCAGCAGTCAGACAGGATCTACTGGAAACACCATATATTTT
TRBJ2-7 NA TRBV20-1 TRBD1 CSAGQGDHEQYF TGCAGTGCTGGACAGGGTGACCACGAGCAGTACTTC
TRBJ2-3 many TRBV5-1 NA CASSLSSLTSTDTQYF TGCGCCAGCAGCTTGTCTTCTTTGACTAGCACAGATACGCAGTATTTT
TRBJ1-1 many TRBV7-3 NA CASSPPTLNTEAFF TGTGCCAGCAGCCCACCGACATTGAACACTGAAGCTTTCTTT
TRBJ1-2 few TRBV25-1 NA CASSESLSAGGYTF TGTGCCAGCAGTGAATCCCTTTCCGCCGGGGGCTACACCTTC
TRBJ2-5 many TRBV30 NA CAWSRDSQETQYF TGTGCCTGGAGTAGGGATAGCCAAGAGACCCAGTACTTC
TRBJ1-6 many TRBV6-5 NA CASSYSGSSSYNSPLHF TGTGCCAGCAGTTACTCGGGCAGCAGCTCCTATAATTCACCCCTCCACTTT
TRBJ2-1 NA TRBV7-3 NA CASSPHGPVVNEQFF TGTGCCAGCAGCCCTCACGGCCCCGTCGTCAATGAGCAGTTCTTC
TRBJ2-4 many TRBV2 NA CASTQGFAKNIQYF TGTGCCAGCACACAGGGTTTTGCCAAAAACATTCAGTACTTC
TRBJ1-6 many TRBV20-1 TRBD1 CSARGPGGNSPLHF TGCAGTGCTAGAGGCCCAGGGGGAAATTCACCCCTCCACTTT
TRBJ1-1 many TRBV2 NA CASSDLRVEAFF TGTGCCAGCAGTGATTTGAGGGTTGAAGCTTTCTTT
TRBJ2-1 many TRBV11-3 NA CASSLDDINEQFF TGTGCCAGCAGCTTAGATGATATAAATGAGCAGTTCTTC
TRBJ2-1 many TRBV7-8 TRBD2 CASSADHLAGLGSYNEQFF TGTGCCAGCAGCGCCGACCACCTAGCGGGACTGGGGTCCTACAATGAGCAGTTCTTC
TRBJ2-1 NA TRBV18 TRBD2 CANSPGTSGSEEQFF TGTGCCAACTCACCCGGGACTAGCGGGAGCGAAGAGCAGTTCTTC